Listed below are T cell receptor beta chains from one sample, sequenced in a study of T cell changes during pregnancy in multiple sclerosis. Clones were read by immunoSEQ multiplex PCR, and TCRdb kept only the in-frame ones, dropping some. The sample consists of about 120,000 clones, roughly 92% of them appearing once. The sample was peripheral blood, taken before pregnancy. These receptors were obtained from a female donor with multiple sclerosis, enrolled in a pregnancy study. Both conserved end residues are part of each CDR3. Each record gives: clone size, V gene, D gene, J gene, CDR3 protein, CDR3 DNA. The D gene is left open where the match is weak. Expanded clones get a size class; other rows say once, few or many, or leave the size out.

abundance: -
v_gene: TRBV5-6
d_gene: -
j_gene: TRBJ1-6
CDR3aa: CASSLVGRVDSPLHF
CDR3nt: TGTGCCAGCAGCTTGGTCGGCAGGGTTGATTCACCCCTCCACTTT

abundance: once
v_gene: TRBV5-1
d_gene: -
j_gene: TRBJ2-7
CDR3aa: CASSLGGIGSYEQYF
CDR3nt: TGCGCCAGCAGCTTGGGAGGAATTGGCTCCTACGAGCAGTACTTC

abundance: -
v_gene: TRBV28
d_gene: TRBD1
j_gene: TRBJ2-7
CDR3aa: CASSLPGQGGHEQYF
CDR3nt: TGTGCCAGCAGTTTACCGGGACAGGGGGGGCACGAGCAGTACTTC

abundance: -
v_gene: TRBV4-1
d_gene: TRBD2
j_gene: TRBJ2-7
CDR3aa: CASSPQPPTSGGAKQYF
CDR3nt: TGCGCCAGCAGCCCCCAACCCCCCACTAGCGGGGGGGCGAAGCAGTACTTC

abundance: -
v_gene: TRBV7-9
d_gene: -
j_gene: TRBJ1-3
CDR3aa: CASSRSTTPGNTIYF
CDR3nt: TGTGCCAGCAGCCGCTCGACAACCCCTGGAAACACCATATATTTT

abundance: -
v_gene: TRBV6-1
d_gene: -
j_gene: TRBJ1-4
CDR3aa: CASSRTATNEKLFF
CDR3nt: TGTGCCAGCAGTCGGACAGCAACTAATGAAAAACTGTTTTTT

abundance: -
v_gene: TRBV30
d_gene: -
j_gene: TRBJ1-2
CDR3aa: CAWTAGNVGYGYTF
CDR3nt: TGTGCCTGGACCGCAGGGAATGTGGGCTATGGCTACACCTTC

abundance: -
v_gene: TRBV7-9
d_gene: -
j_gene: TRBJ1-1
CDR3aa: CASSLARQRNTEAFF
CDR3nt: TGTGCCAGCAGCTTAGCGCGACAGAGAAACACTGAAGCTTTCTTT

abundance: -
v_gene: TRBV19
d_gene: -
j_gene: TRBJ2-5
CDR3aa: CASSMAGRSQETQYF
CDR3nt: TGTGCCAGTAGTATGGCTGGCCGGAGCCAAGAGACCCAGTACTTC

abundance: -
v_gene: TRBV18
d_gene: TRBD2
j_gene: TRBJ2-3
CDR3aa: CASSPSVTSGGHSTDTQYF
CDR3nt: TGTGCCAGCTCACCGTCAGTTACTAGCGGGGGGCATAGCACAGATACGCAGTATTTT

abundance: -
v_gene: TRBV5-1
d_gene: TRBD1
j_gene: TRBJ1-1
CDR3aa: CASSRTGGTEAFF
CDR3nt: TGCGCCAGCAGCCGGACAGGGGGCACTGAAGCTTTCTTT

abundance: -
v_gene: TRBV19
d_gene: TRBD1
j_gene: TRBJ1-2
CDR3aa: CASSPPVGTGNGYTF
CDR3nt: TGTGCCAGTAGTCCCCCCGTGGGGACAGGGAATGGCTACACCTTC

abundance: -
v_gene: TRBV9
d_gene: -
j_gene: TRBJ2-5
CDR3aa: CASSVDRVEETQYF
CDR3nt: TGTGCCAGCAGCGTAGACAGGGTCGAGGAGACCCAGTACTTC

abundance: -
v_gene: TRBV19
d_gene: TRBD1
j_gene: TRBJ1-4
CDR3aa: CASSISSTGRRSEKLFF
CDR3nt: TGTGCCAGTAGTATTTCCTCGACAGGGCGACGGAGTGAAAAACTGTTTTTT

abundance: few
v_gene: TRBV5-4
d_gene: TRBD1
j_gene: TRBJ1-1
CDR3aa: CASSPGTVEAFF
CDR3nt: TGTGCCAGCAGCCCTGGGACAGTCGAAGCTTTCTTT

abundance: -
v_gene: TRBV6-5
d_gene: -
j_gene: TRBJ2-1
CDR3aa: CASRTDREGEQFF
CDR3nt: TGTGCCAGCAGGACGGACAGGGAGGGCGAGCAGTTCTTC

abundance: -
v_gene: TRBV7-2
d_gene: -
j_gene: TRBJ1-5
CDR3aa: CASSPQGSGNQPQHF
CDR3nt: TGTGCCAGCAGCCCCCAGGGTTCGGGCAATCAGCCCCAGCATTTT

abundance: -
v_gene: TRBV9
d_gene: -
j_gene: TRBJ2-5
CDR3aa: CASSVSLSGGRGLETQYF
CDR3nt: TGTGCCAGCAGCGTATCTTTATCCGGGGGAAGGGGTTTGGAGACCCAGTACTTC

abundance: -
v_gene: TRBV10-3
d_gene: -
j_gene: TRBJ1-4
CDR3aa: CAISDRGIATNEKLFF
CDR3nt: TGTGCCATCAGTGACCGGGGGATAGCAACTAATGAAAAACTGTTTTTT

abundance: -
v_gene: TRBV9
d_gene: TRBD2
j_gene: TRBJ2-2
CDR3aa: CASSVGPGGRANTGELFF
CDR3nt: TGTGCCAGCAGCGTAGGACCGGGAGGCCGCGCGAACACCGGGGAGCTGTTTTTT

abundance: -
v_gene: TRBV13
d_gene: TRBD2
j_gene: TRBJ2-3
CDR3aa: CASSIGLAGGDATQYF
CDR3nt: TGTGCCAGCAGCATTGGACTAGCGGGGGGGGATGCCACGCAGTATTTT

abundance: -
v_gene: TRBV28
d_gene: TRBD1
j_gene: TRBJ1-3
CDR3aa: CASSPPQGGGNTIYF
CDR3nt: TGTGCCAGCAGTCCGCCCCAGGGGGGCGGAAACACCATATATTTT

abundance: once
v_gene: TRBV6-5
d_gene: TRBD2
j_gene: TRBJ2-1
CDR3aa: CASSPGTRYNEQFF
CDR3nt: TGTGCCAGCAGTCCCGGGACTAGATACAATGAGCAGTTCTTC

abundance: -
v_gene: TRBV7-9
d_gene: TRBD1
j_gene: TRBJ2-6
CDR3aa: CASSPTGQTGANVLTF
CDR3nt: TGTGCCAGCAGCCCGACAGGGCAGACTGGGGCCAACGTCCTGACTTTC

abundance: once
v_gene: TRBV9
d_gene: TRBD1
j_gene: TRBJ2-7
CDR3aa: CASPPRRQGWQNNYEQYF
CDR3nt: TGTGCCAGTCCCCCCCGTAGACAGGGTTGGCAAAACAACTACGAGCAGTACTTC

abundance: -
v_gene: TRBV7-3
d_gene: -
j_gene: TRBJ2-7
CDR3aa: CASSSGGEQYF
CDR3nt: TGTGCCAGCAGTTCCGGAGGGGAGCAGTACTTC

abundance: -
v_gene: TRBV6-6
d_gene: -
j_gene: TRBJ1-2
CDR3aa: CASTTGYNYGYTF
CDR3nt: TGTGCCAGCACGACAGGCTACAACTATGGCTACACCTTC

abundance: -
v_gene: TRBV29-1
d_gene: TRBD2
j_gene: TRBJ2-5
CDR3aa: CSVAGTRVIETQYF
CDR3nt: TGCAGCGTGGCCGGGACTAGAGTGATCGAGACCCAGTACTTC

abundance: -
v_gene: TRBV9
d_gene: TRBD2
j_gene: TRBJ2-3
CDR3aa: CASSELAGSTDTQYF
CDR3nt: TGTGCCAGCAGCGAACTAGCGGGTTCCACAGATACGCAGTATTTT

abundance: -
v_gene: TRBV15
d_gene: -
j_gene: TRBJ1-6
CDR3aa: CATSRRASGQNNSPLHF
CDR3nt: TGTGCCACCAGCAGACGTGCATCCGGACAGAATAATTCACCCCTCCACTTT

abundance: few
v_gene: TRBV19
d_gene: TRBD1
j_gene: TRBJ1-1
CDR3aa: CASSIGAGQVAEAFF
CDR3nt: TGTGCCAGTAGTATCGGGGCGGGACAGGTAGCTGAAGCTTTCTTT

abundance: -
v_gene: TRBV5-4
d_gene: -
j_gene: TRBJ1-2
CDR3aa: CASSLGGPGVDYGYTF
CDR3nt: TGTGCCAGCAGCTTGGGAGGGCCAGGAGTAGACTATGGCTACACCTTC

abundance: -
v_gene: TRBV19
d_gene: -
j_gene: TRBJ1-1
CDR3aa: CASSRTSSGGTEAFF
CDR3nt: TGTGCCAGTAGTCGTACGTCTTCTGGCGGCACTGAAGCTTTCTTT

abundance: -
v_gene: TRBV5-1
d_gene: TRBD1
j_gene: TRBJ2-7
CDR3aa: CASSTGQGIPYEQYF
CDR3nt: TGCGCCAGCAGCACCGGACAGGGGATCCCCTACGAGCAGTACTTC

abundance: -
v_gene: TRBV28
d_gene: -
j_gene: TRBJ1-4
CDR3aa: CASEARGLGEKLFF
CDR3nt: TGTGCCAGCGAAGCGCGGGGGCTGGGTGAAAAACTGTTTTTT

abundance: -
v_gene: TRBV5-5
d_gene: -
j_gene: TRBJ2-3
CDR3aa: CASSPWTRNSDTQYF
CDR3nt: TGTGCCAGCAGCCCATGGACACGTAACTCAGATACGCAGTATTTT

abundance: -
v_gene: TRBV7-2
d_gene: -
j_gene: TRBJ2-2
CDR3aa: CASTQGGVDTGELFF
CDR3nt: TGTGCCAGCACCCAAGGAGGAGTAGACACCGGGGAGCTGTTTTTT

abundance: -
v_gene: TRBV5-6
d_gene: TRBD2
j_gene: TRBJ2-3
CDR3aa: CASSLALAGGEADTQYF
CDR3nt: TGTGCCAGCAGCTTGGCTCTAGCGGGGGGGGAGGCAGATACGCAGTATTTT

abundance: -
v_gene: TRBV10-3
d_gene: TRBD1
j_gene: TRBJ2-5
CDR3aa: CAISAGDRGPETQYF
CDR3nt: TGTGCCATCAGTGCAGGGGACAGGGGCCCGGAGACCCAGTACTTC

abundance: few
v_gene: TRBV5-1
d_gene: TRBD1
j_gene: TRBJ1-1
CDR3aa: CASSSRPRDRVSADTEAFF
CDR3nt: TGCGCCAGCAGCTCACGTCCCCGGGACAGGGTCTCGGCTGACACTGAAGCTTTCTTT

abundance: -
v_gene: TRBV9
d_gene: -
j_gene: TRBJ1-6
CDR3aa: CASSDPRWGRNSPLHF
CDR3nt: TGTGCCAGCAGCGATCCGCGTTGGGGGCGGAATTCACCCCTCCACTTT

abundance: once
v_gene: TRBV2
d_gene: TRBD2
j_gene: TRBJ2-3
CDR3aa: CASSSGSTDTQYF
CDR3nt: TGTGCCAGCTCTAGCGGAAGCACAGATACGCAGTATTTT

abundance: -
v_gene: TRBV5-1
d_gene: -
j_gene: TRBJ2-6
CDR3aa: CASRDRPTISGANVLTF
CDR3nt: TGCGCCAGCAGGGACAGACCGACCATATCTGGGGCCAACGTCCTGACTTTC

abundance: -
v_gene: TRBV11-1
d_gene: TRBD2
j_gene: TRBJ2-7
CDR3aa: CASSLQMTSGAAYEQYF
CDR3nt: TGTGCCAGCAGCCTACAGATGACTAGCGGGGCCGCCTACGAGCAGTACTTC

abundance: -
v_gene: TRBV15
d_gene: -
j_gene: TRBJ2-4
CDR3aa: CATKADLAKNIQYF
CDR3nt: TGTGCCACCAAGGCGGACTTAGCCAAAAACATTCAGTACTTC

abundance: -
v_gene: TRBV4-1
d_gene: TRBD1
j_gene: TRBJ1-2
CDR3aa: CASSSGTGERYTF
CDR3nt: TGCGCCAGCAGTTCCGGGACAGGGGAACGCTACACCTTC

abundance: -
v_gene: TRBV7-9
d_gene: -
j_gene: TRBJ1-1
CDR3aa: CASSLVEKMNTEAFF
CDR3nt: TGTGCCAGCAGCTTAGTTGAGAAAATGAACACTGAAGCTTTCTTT

abundance: -
v_gene: TRBV2
d_gene: TRBD2
j_gene: TRBJ2-7
CDR3aa: CASRISGRAGEQYF
CDR3nt: TGTGCCAGCAGAATTAGCGGGAGGGCCGGGGAGCAGTACTTC

abundance: -
v_gene: TRBV28
d_gene: -
j_gene: TRBJ2-2
CDR3aa: CASSLSPVVEELFF
CDR3nt: TGTGCCAGCAGTTTATCCCCAGTTGTCGAGGAGCTGTTTTTT

abundance: -
v_gene: TRBV27
d_gene: TRBD1
j_gene: TRBJ2-6
CDR3aa: CASSSRTGGPGANVLTF
CDR3nt: TGTGCCAGCAGTTCGAGGACAGGGGGACCTGGGGCCAACGTCCTGACTTTC

abundance: -
v_gene: TRBV28
d_gene: -
j_gene: TRBJ1-1
CDR3aa: CASLEGDTEAFF
CDR3nt: TGTGCCAGCCTCGAGGGAGACACTGAAGCTTTCTTT

abundance: -
v_gene: TRBV5-1
d_gene: -
j_gene: TRBJ2-3
CDR3aa: CASSLASASTDTQYF
CDR3nt: TGCGCCAGCAGCTTGGCCAGCGCCAGCACAGATACGCAGTATTTT

abundance: -
v_gene: TRBV19
d_gene: -
j_gene: TRBJ2-2
CDR3aa: CASSRQVTGELFF
CDR3nt: TGTGCCAGTAGCAGACAGGTGACCGGGGAGCTGTTTTTT

abundance: -
v_gene: TRBV21-1
d_gene: -
j_gene: TRBJ1-4
CDR3aa: CASSKPPLHRGQSNEKLFF
CDR3nt: TGTGCCAGCAGCAAACCTCCTTTACACAGGGGGCAATCTAATGAAAAACTGTTTTTT

abundance: -
v_gene: TRBV18
d_gene: -
j_gene: TRBJ1-1
CDR3aa: CASSHGQGNTEAFF
CDR3nt: TGTGCCAGCTCACACGGGCAGGGGAACACTGAAGCTTTCTTT

abundance: -
v_gene: TRBV6-1
d_gene: -
j_gene: TRBJ1-4
CDR3aa: CASKQGNEKLFF
CDR3nt: TGTGCCAGTAAACAGGGTAATGAAAAACTGTTTTTT

abundance: -
v_gene: TRBV5-5
d_gene: -
j_gene: TRBJ2-7
CDR3aa: CASSFGAYEQYF
CDR3nt: TGTGCCAGCAGCTTCGGGGCCTACGAGCAGTACTTC